This passage covers 6 T cell receptor beta chains from one sample sequenced in a study of CD8 T cells in ankylosing spondylitis. Using its own MiXCR run on the 5' RACE reads, TCRdb lists one record per CDR3 protein. The data show 150,000 to 200,000 distinct CDR3 sequences, roughly 30% seen once. Input material: synovial fluid, either unsorted or a sorted T cell fraction (not recorded which). These receptors were obtained from a male donor with ankylosing spondylitis.

This clonotype was seen more than once but under ten times. This sequence joins TRBV12-3 or TRBV12-4 and TRBJ1-2, with a possible D match to TRBD1 (6 bases). This CDR3 is 14 amino acids long. Trimming pared 10 bases from V and 5 bases from J, leaving 20 bases between. CDR3 nucleotide sequence: TGTGCCACCACCCGGGGCAGGGGAGGGTATGGCTACACCTTC. Translation gives CATTRGRGGYGYTF.

The V gene is TRBV11-2, the J gene TRBJ1-3; D may be TRBD1 (5 bases). This CDR3 region has 16 residues. CDR1 and CDR2 from the germline V gene are SGHAT and FQNNGV. V lost 6 bases to trimming and J lost 0 bases, with 15 bases between them. The CDR3 is CASSFQGGISGNTIYF. The CDR3 DNA reads TGTGCCAGCAGTTTCCAGGGTGGCATCTCTGGAAACACCATATATTTT.

The chain employs TRBV29-1 and TRBJ1-1, with TRBD1 as a possible D gene (5 bases). V was trimmed by 7 bases and J by 1 base, leaving 10 bases between them. Germline V gene sequence: CDR1 SQVTM, CDR2 ANQGSEA. The CDR3 has 12 amino acids. CDR3 amino acids: CSARGPNTEAFF. CDR3 DNA: TGCAGCGCTAGGGGTCCGAACACTGAAGCTTTCTTT.

This rearrangement joins TRBV29-1 to TRBJ1-1; D not certain. The V end lost 5 bases, the J end lost 8 bases, and 9 bases lay between the germline ends. Per germline, CDR1 SQVTM and CDR2 ANQGSEA. This CDR3 comprises 10 residues. Here the CDR3 reads CSVQGEEAFF. DNA of the CDR3: TGCAGCGTTCAAGGTGAAGAAGCTTTCTTT.

The V gene is TRBV18, the J gene TRBJ2-7; 7 bases align to TRBD2. This CDR3 is built from 13 residues. V shed 3 bases, J shed 5 bases, and the junction held 4 bases outside the gene matches. Germline CDR1 is KGHSH and CDR2 is LQKENI. CDR3 amino acids: CASSPTSFHEQYF. CDR3 sequence (DNA): TGTGCCAGCTCACCGACTAGCTTCCACGAGCAGTACTTC.

Many counts were recorded for this clonotype. The chain couples TRBV29-1 to TRBJ1-5; D not certain. V lost 4 bases and J lost 4, with 11 bases in between. This CDR3 spans 13 amino acids. Germline CDR1 reads SQVTM; CDR2 reads ANQGSEA. The CDR3 nucleotides are TGCAGCGTTGGTCACAGCCAGAATCAGCCCCAGCATTTT. It encodes CSVGHSQNQPQHF. Together with reference TRBV29-1 and TRBJ1-5, the CDR3 gives the full variable domain: SAVISQKPSRDICQRGTSLTIQCQVDSQVTMMFWYRQQPGQSLTLIATANQGSEATYESGFVIDKFPISRPNLTFSTLTVSNMSPEDSSIYLCSVGHSQNQPQHFGDGTRLSIL.